This T cell receptor beta chain was sequenced for a study of tumour-infiltrating T cells in Burkitt lymphoma. About the study: This cohort included all epidemiological subtypes of Burkitt lymphoma.

Germline CDR1 and CDR2: SQVTM and ANQGSEA. The V and J ends lost 1 base and 5 bases, in that order; junction bases with no gene match: 2. CDR3 length: 13 residues. Note on this clone: Its antigen is not known.

General observations from the study: Public clonotypes, several, appeared across numerous Burkitt lymphoma patients.

The method was immunoSEQ multiplex PCR; TCRdb's version includes in-frame clones alone and lacks a portion of them. The profile shows about 230 clones, about 89% of them singletons. The chain carries TRBV29-1 and TRBJ2-1, with TRBD2 matching 7 bases. This clonotype originated in a human donor with Burkitt lymphoma. Sequencing was performed on tumor tissue. The CDR3 loop reads CSVEGGSDNEQFF. CDR3 nucleotides: TGCAGCGTTGAAGGCGGGAGCGACAATGAGCAGTTCTTC.